This T cell receptor (beta chain) was identified in a study of identical twins. Study findings and constraints: The models systematically underestimated how much out-of-frame TCR alpha was shared in monozygotic twins.

This clonotype was detected once. The antigen is not known. Germline CDR1 and CDR2: SGHAT and FQNNGV. V shed 3 bases and J shed 7 bases, with 10 bases lying between them. The CDR3 has 13 residues. TCRdb redid the calling of the 5' RACE reads with MiXCR, one entry per CDR3 protein. This sample has hundreds of thousands of distinct CDR3 sequences, with less than 25% found just once. This sample was also put to use in a study of T cells expressing NK-cell markers. From that report: Most of the eight sequenced donors were HCMV-seropositive; one was seronegative.

The gene calls are TRBV11-2 and TRBJ2-1; tentative D call: TRBD2 (6 bases). The clonotype was recovered from a woman aged 18-35 years in good health. The sequenced material came from CD4+ T cells sorted from blood. CDR3 in DNA: TGTGCCAGCAGCTTGATCCTAGCGAATGAGCAGTTCTTC. Translating it yields CASSLILANEQFF.